This T cell receptor (beta chain) was captured by sequencing in a study of technical replicates of blood from several donors. This CDR3 comprises 17 residues. Trimming left V 0 bases short and J 10 bases short, with 22 bases between. Germline V gene lookup returns CDR1 ENHRY and CDR2 SYGVKD. Clones were read by immunoSEQ multiplex PCR, and TCRdb kept only the in-frame ones, dropping some. This sample has some 87,000 clones, with nearly 95% found just once. V and J are TRBV10-3 and TRBJ2-1; D may be TRBD2 (7 bases). This clonotype was obtained from a human donor in good health. The source material was T cells isolated from PBMCs. This CDR3 reads CAISESPLAEGGGEQFF. CDR3 sequence (DNA): TGTGCCATCAGTGAGTCCCCCTTAGCGGAGGGGGGGGGAGAGCAGTTCTTC.